These 12 T cell receptor beta chains share one sample of origin, sequenced in a study of Graves' ophthalmopathy and Graves' hyperthyroidism. RNA transcripts were the source from which TCR beta CDR3 regions were amplified. A first-round RT-PCR used HTBI primers, followed by a second-round multiplex PCR. TCRdb reprocessed the multiplex PCR reads with MiXCR, giving one entry per CDR3 protein. The table has roughly 410,000 distinct CDR3 sequences, 15% seen once. The sequenced sample consisted of peripheral blood. These receptors were obtained from a woman aged 18-35 years with stable Graves' hyperthyroidism.

This clonotype was counted ten times or more. The rearrangement links TRBV27 to TRBJ1-1; TRBD1 is a possible D gene (5 bases). The CDR3 is 16 residues long. The V end was cut by 1 base, the J end by 1 base, with 13 bases between. Looked up from germline, CDR1 is MNHEY and CDR2 is SMNVEV (reference sequence). The CDR3, as DNA: TGTGCCAGCAGTTTATTGGCAGGGCACCCGAACACTGAAGCTTTCTTT. Translating gives CASSLLAGHPNTEAFF.

There are many counts of this clonotype. This chain joins TRBV2 and TRBJ2-2; no clear D. V was shortened by 2 bases and J by 6 bases, with 10 bases between the two germline ends. The CDR3 length is 14 residues. Germline V gene data show CDR1 as SNHLY and CDR2 as FYNNEI. CDR3 protein: CASSEKGLSGELFF. The CDR3 DNA sequence: TGTGCCAGCAGTGAAAAGGGATTGTCCGGGGAGCTGTTTTTT.

This clonotype came up many times. This chain connects TRBV12-3 or TRBV12-4 to TRBJ1-1; no firm D call. Trimming removed 3 bases from V and 2 bases from J, with 10 bases in between. This CDR3 has 14 amino acids. CDR3 in DNA: TGTGCCAGCAGTTTTCAAGGGATAAACACTGAAGCTTTCTTT. Residues: CASSFQGINTEAFF.

This clonotype was picked up a small number of times. The V call is TRBV20-1, the J call TRBJ1-5; TRBD1 might be the D (5 bases). The CDR3 consists of 13 residues. Germline assignment: CDR1 DFQATT and CDR2 SNEGSKA (reference sequence). V lost 3 bases and J lost 6, with 12 bases in between. CDR3 region: CSASGRGRQPQHF. CDR3 bases: TGCAGTGCTAGTGGTAGGGGTCGTCAGCCCCAGCATTTT.

This clonotype was observed a handful of times. The rearrangement links TRBV12-3 or TRBV12-4 to TRBJ1-1, with D unresolved. Trimming took off 3 bases at V and 7 bases at J, with 12 bases between the two ends. This CDR3 has 13 residues. CDR3 nucleotides: TGTGCCAGCAGTTTTTGGGCGCAGTTTGAAGCTTTCTTT. This translates into CASSFWAQFEAFF.

This clonotype was detected many times. V usage is TRBV19 and J usage is TRBJ2-5, with 7 bases lining up with TRBD2. Germline assignment: CDR1 LNHDA and CDR2 SQIVND (reference sequence). With V trimmed by 3 bases and J by 5 bases, 9 bases remained unmatched. The CDR3 runs 15 residues. The CDR3 spells CASSMGRGGGETQYF. The CDR3 nucleotides are TGTGCCAGTAGTATGGGTCGCGGGGGTGGGGAGACCCAGTACTTC.

This clonotype has ten or more counts. The V and J genes are TRBV7-2 and TRBJ2-7; D unclear. Germline V gene sequence: CDR1 SGHTA, CDR2 FQGNSA. The CDR3 totals 16 residues. V lost 0 bases and J 0 bases, leaving 12 bases between the germline ends. The CDR3 DNA follows: TGTGCCAGCAGCTTAGCGCAAGCGACCGGCTCCTACGAGCAGTACTTC. This encodes CASSLAQATGSYEQYF.

This clonotype has ten or more counts. This sequence joins TRBV6-5 and TRBJ2-2, with D uncertain. Deletions cut 0 bases from V and 1 base from J, with 6 bases between. CDR1 and CDR2 from the germline V gene are MNHEY and SVGAGI. The CDR3 spans 15 residues. CDR3 sequence (DNA): TGTGCCAGCAGTTACTCGACGGGGAACACCGGGGAGCTGTTTTTT. It specifies CASSYSTGNTGELFF.

The chain employs TRBV25-1 and TRBJ2-2; D is uncertain. CDR3 length: 14 amino acids. Germline V CDR1 and CDR2: MGHDK, SYGVNS. Trimming took 3 bases from V and 6 from J, leaving 11 bases between them. In DNA form, the CDR3 reads TGTGCCAGCAGTGAGGAGATGCCGGCCGGGGAGCTGTTTTTT. This codes for CASSEEMPAGELFF.

There are many counts of this clonotype. This chain links TRBV4-1 with TRBJ1-1, with D unresolved. Per the germline V gene, CDR1 is MGHRA and CDR2 is YSYEKL. V was trimmed by 8 bases and J by 6 bases, leaving 16 bases between them. CDR3 length equals 13 residues. CDR3 nucleotide sequence: TGCGCCAGCGTTGGAGCTAAGAAGCCTGAAGCTTTCTTT. It codes for CASVGAKKPEAFF.

This clonotype was counted ten times or more. V is TRBV11-3 and J is TRBJ2-7; D may match TRBD1 or TRBD2 (5 bases each). This CDR3 is 15 amino acids long. V was clipped by 5 bases and J by 0 bases, with 14 bases between them. Germline-derived CDR1 and CDR2 are SGHNT and YENEEA. The CDR3 protein is CASSRPGRHSYEQYF. CDR3 nucleotide sequence: TGTGCCAGCAGCCGTCCGGGACGGCACTCCTACGAGCAGTACTTC.

This clonotype was found many times. J is TRBJ1-1 and V is TRBV13; TRBD1 matches 8 bases. With 2 bases clipped from V and 3 bases from J, the junction kept 8 bases outside the gene matches. The CDR3 has 16 amino acids. Germline V CDR1 and CDR2: PRHDT, FYEKMQ (reference sequence). The CDR3 nucleotides read TGTGCCAGCAGCTTACTCAGGGGGCAAGGTGACACTGAAGCTTTCTTT. It yields the protein CASSLLRGQGDTEAFF.